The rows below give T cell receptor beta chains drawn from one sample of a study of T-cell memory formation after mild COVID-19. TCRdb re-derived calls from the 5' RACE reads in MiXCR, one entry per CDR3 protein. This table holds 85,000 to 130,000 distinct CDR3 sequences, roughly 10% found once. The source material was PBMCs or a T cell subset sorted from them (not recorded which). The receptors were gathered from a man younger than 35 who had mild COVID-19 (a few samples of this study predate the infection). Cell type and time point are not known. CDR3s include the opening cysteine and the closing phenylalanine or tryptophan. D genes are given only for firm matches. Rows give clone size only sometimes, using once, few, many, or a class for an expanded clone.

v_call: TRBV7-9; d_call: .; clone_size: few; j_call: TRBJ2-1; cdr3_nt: TGTGCCAGCAGCTCGGCCGACGAGCAGTTCTTC; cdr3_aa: CASSSADEQFF
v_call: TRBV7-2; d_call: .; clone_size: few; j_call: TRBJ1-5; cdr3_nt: TGTGCCAGCAGCTTTGGTGGGTTTTGGGGTCAGCCCCAGCATTTT; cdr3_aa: CASSFGGFWGQPQHF
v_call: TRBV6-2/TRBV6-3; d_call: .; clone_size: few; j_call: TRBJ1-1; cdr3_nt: TGTGCCAGCAGTTACAACTCAGGGGCTGAAGCTTTCTTT; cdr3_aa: CASSYNSGAEAFF
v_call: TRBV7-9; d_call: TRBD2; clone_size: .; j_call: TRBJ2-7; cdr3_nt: TGTGCCAGCAGCTTACAGACCGGGACTAGCGGCTCCAGCTCCTACGAGCAGTACTTC; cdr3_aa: CASSLQTGTSGSSSYEQYF
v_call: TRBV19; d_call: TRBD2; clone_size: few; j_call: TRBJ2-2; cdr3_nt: TGTGGTTTAGCGGGGAAATGGGGCACCGGGGAGCTGTTTTTT; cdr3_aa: CGLAGKWGTGELFF
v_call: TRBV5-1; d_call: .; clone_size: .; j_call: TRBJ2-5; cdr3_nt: TGCGCCAGCAGCTGGCTCTGGGACACTAGCCAGCGGGCATTATCCCAGTACTTC; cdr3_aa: CASSWLWDTSQRALSQYF
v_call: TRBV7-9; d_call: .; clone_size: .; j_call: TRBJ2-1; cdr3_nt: TGTGCCAGCAGCCGTGGAGGGGAGCAGTTCTTC; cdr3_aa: CASSRGGEQFF
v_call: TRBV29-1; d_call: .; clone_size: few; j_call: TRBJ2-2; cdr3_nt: TGCAGCGTTGAAAGTTGGGCAGGGGACACCGGGGAGCTGTTTTTT; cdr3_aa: CSVESWAGDTGELFF
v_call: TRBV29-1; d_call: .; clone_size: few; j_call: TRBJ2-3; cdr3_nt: TGCAGCGTTGAAGATCTTAGGGCTAGCGCAGATACGCAGTATTTT; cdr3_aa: CSVEDLRASADTQYF
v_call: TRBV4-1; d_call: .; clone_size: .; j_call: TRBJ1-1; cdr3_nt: TGCGCCAGCAGCCAAGCCGGGGGGGATGAAGCTTTCTTT; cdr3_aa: CASSQAGGDEAFF
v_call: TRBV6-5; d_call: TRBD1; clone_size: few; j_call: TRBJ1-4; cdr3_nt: TGTGCCAGCAGTTACGGGGGACAGTATGAAAAACTGTTTTTT; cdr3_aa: CASSYGGQYEKLFF
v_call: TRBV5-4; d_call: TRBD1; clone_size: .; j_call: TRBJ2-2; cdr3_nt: TGTGCCAGCAGCGCGGGACAGGCGAACACCGGGGAGCTGTTTTTT; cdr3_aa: CASSAGQANTGELFF